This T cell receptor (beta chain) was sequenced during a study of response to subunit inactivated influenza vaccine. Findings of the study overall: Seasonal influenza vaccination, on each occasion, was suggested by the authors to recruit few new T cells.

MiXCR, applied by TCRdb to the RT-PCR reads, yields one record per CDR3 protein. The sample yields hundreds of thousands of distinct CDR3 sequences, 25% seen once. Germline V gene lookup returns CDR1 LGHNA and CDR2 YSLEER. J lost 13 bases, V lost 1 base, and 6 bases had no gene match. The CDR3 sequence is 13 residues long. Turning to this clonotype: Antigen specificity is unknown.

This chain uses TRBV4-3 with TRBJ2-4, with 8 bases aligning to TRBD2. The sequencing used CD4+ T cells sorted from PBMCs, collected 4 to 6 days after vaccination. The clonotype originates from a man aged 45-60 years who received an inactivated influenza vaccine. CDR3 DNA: TGCGCCAGCAGCCAAGCGGGGGGGGCTACACAGTACTTC. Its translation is CASSQAGGATQYF.